The rows below give T cell receptor beta chains drawn from one sample of a study of CD8+ T cells in alopecia areata. Profiled with immunoSEQ multiplex PCR; TCRdb holds only in-frame clones, not every one. The sample contains about 170,000 clones, less than 75% of which appear only once. Material: CD8+ T cells sorted from blood, obtained at week 0. The receptors were gathered from a human donor with alopecia areata. CDR3s include the opening cysteine and the closing phenylalanine or tryptophan. Fields, in order: J gene, clone size, V gene, D gene, CDR3 DNA, CDR3 protein. The D gene is left open where the match is weak. Rows may omit the clone size; those that give it use once, few, many or a size class.

J: TRBJ1-2
size: NA
V: TRBV29-1
D: NA
DNA: TGCAGCGCTAGCGCCAACATGAGGGGTGGAGGCTATGGCTACACCTTC
CDR3: CSASANMRGGGYGYTF

J: TRBJ2-5
size: NA
V: TRBV15
D: NA
DNA: TGTGCCACCAGCAGAGTTAGAAATCAAGAGACCCAGTACTTC
CDR3: CATSRVRNQETQYF

J: TRBJ1-1
size: few
V: TRBV29-1
D: NA
DNA: TGCAGCGTTGAAGACAACTCCTTTGGTAACACTGAAGCTTTCTTT
CDR3: CSVEDNSFGNTEAFF

J: TRBJ2-7
size: NA
V: TRBV27
D: NA
DNA: TGTGCCAGCAGCCCGGGACGCTCGGGCTCCTACGAGCAGTACTTC
CDR3: CASSPGRSGSYEQYF

J: TRBJ2-7
size: few
V: TRBV13
D: TRBD2
DNA: TGTGCCAGCAGCTTAGGCGGGAGGGGGACTTACGAGCAGTACTTC
CDR3: CASSLGGRGTYEQYF

J: TRBJ2-3
size: NA
V: TRBV27
D: NA
DNA: TGTGCCAGCAGTTTTGCCCGTACAGATACGCAGTATTTT
CDR3: CASSFARTDTQYF

J: TRBJ2-1
size: few
V: TRBV15
D: TRBD2
DNA: TGTGCCACCAGCAGAGAACTAGCGGGGAATGAGCAGTTCTTC
CDR3: CATSRELAGNEQFF

J: TRBJ2-1
size: NA
V: TRBV7-9
D: NA
DNA: TGTGCCAGCATCTCGGGGAGACAGGAGCAGTTCTTC
CDR3: CASISGRQEQFF

J: TRBJ2-3
size: few
V: TRBV12-5
D: NA
DNA: TGTGCTAGTGGTTTGGTACTGGATACGCAGTATTTT
CDR3: CASGLVLDTQYF

J: TRBJ1-2
size: once
V: TRBV4-2
D: NA
DNA: TGTGCCAGCAGCCAAGCCAGTTCTAACTATGGCTACACCTTC
CDR3: CASSQASSNYGYTF

J: TRBJ2-7
size: few
V: TRBV6-5
D: NA
DNA: TGTGCCAGCAGTTCCGTTTCGTGGGATGAGCAGTACTTC
CDR3: CASSSVSWDEQYF

J: TRBJ2-1
size: NA
V: TRBV7-9
D: NA
DNA: TGTGCCAGCAGCAGTAAGGGGAGCTCCTACAATGAGCAGTTCTTC
CDR3: CASSSKGSSYNEQFF

J: TRBJ2-7
size: few
V: TRBV2
D: NA
DNA: TGTGCCAGCAGTGATGGGGACGACGAGCAGTACTTC
CDR3: CASSDGDDEQYF

J: TRBJ2-5
size: NA
V: TRBV14
D: NA
DNA: TGTGCCAGCAGCCTTGGACAGCGAGAGACCCAGTACTTC
CDR3: CASSLGQRETQYF

J: TRBJ1-1
size: few
V: TRBV6-5
D: NA
DNA: TGTGCCAGCAGTGGAGCAACCACTGAAGCTTTCTTT
CDR3: CASSGATTEAFF

J: TRBJ1-5
size: NA
V: TRBV19
D: NA
DNA: TGTGCCAGTAGTATGGGTTACAATCAGCCCCAGCATTTT
CDR3: CASSMGYNQPQHF

J: TRBJ2-5
size: NA
V: TRBV30
D: NA
DNA: TGTGCCTGGAGTTTGGAGACCCAGTACTTC
CDR3: CAWSLETQYF

J: TRBJ1-1
size: few
V: TRBV21-1
D: NA
DNA: TGTGCCAGCAGCAAAGCGCTGTCCAGAGGGGCTGAAGCTTTCTTT
CDR3: CASSKALSRGAEAFF

J: TRBJ2-3
size: NA
V: TRBV7-2
D: TRBD2
DNA: TGTGCCAGCAGCTCCCTGGGGGGGTCAGATACGCAGTATTTT
CDR3: CASSSLGGSDTQYF

J: TRBJ2-7
size: few
V: TRBV4-1
D: NA
DNA: TGCGCCAGCAGCCACGGGACCCCTTCCCGCGAGCAGTACTTC
CDR3: CASSHGTPSREQYF

J: TRBJ2-1
size: NA
V: TRBV7-9
D: NA
DNA: TGTGCCAGCCCCGATTGGAATAGCCCCGTTAATGAGCAGTTCTTC
CDR3: CASPDWNSPVNEQFF

J: TRBJ2-5
size: once
V: TRBV30
D: TRBD2
DNA: TGTGCCTGGAGTGACGGGACTAGCGGTGACAAAGAGACCCAGTACTTC
CDR3: CAWSDGTSGDKETQYF

J: TRBJ1-1
size: NA
V: TRBV4-1
D: NA
DNA: TGCGCCAGCAGCCAATTGAACACTGAAGCTTTCTTT
CDR3: CASSQLNTEAFF

J: TRBJ2-3
size: NA
V: TRBV7-6
D: TRBD2
DNA: TGTGCCAGCAGCCATCCCGGGACTACCTCCACAGATACGCAGTATTTT
CDR3: CASSHPGTTSTDTQYF

J: TRBJ1-2
size: NA
V: TRBV27
D: NA
DNA: TGTGCCAGCAGTCCGACGGGGGTGGGGTATGGCTACACCTTC
CDR3: CASSPTGVGYGYTF

J: TRBJ2-7
size: NA
V: TRBV4-1
D: NA
DNA: TGCGCCAGCAAGAGGGGCTACGAGCAGTACTTC
CDR3: CASKRGYEQYF

J: TRBJ2-5
size: NA
V: TRBV4-1
D: NA
DNA: TGCGCCAGCAGCCAAGATTTCAAGACCCAGTACTTC
CDR3: CASSQDFKTQYF

J: TRBJ2-1
size: NA
V: TRBV7-2
D: NA
DNA: TGTGCCAGCAGCTTTGTCTCCAAAAATGAGCAGTTCTTC
CDR3: CASSFVSKNEQFF

J: TRBJ1-2
size: few
V: TRBV7-9
D: TRBD1
DNA: TGTGCCAGCAGCCAACAGGGGTCTGATGGCTACACCTTC
CDR3: CASSQQGSDGYTF

J: TRBJ2-1
size: NA
V: TRBV13
D: NA
DNA: TGTGCCAGCAGCTTACCGGGGGAAGGGGGTGAGCAGTTCTTC
CDR3: CASSLPGEGGEQFF

J: TRBJ1-2
size: NA
V: TRBV5-6
D: TRBD1
DNA: TGTGCCAGCAGCTTCGGGGACAGCGCCTATGGCTACACCTTC
CDR3: CASSFGDSAYGYTF

J: TRBJ2-7
size: NA
V: TRBV11-2
D: NA
DNA: TGTGCCAGCAGCCGAGAGTTTTCGGCCGAGCAGTACTTC
CDR3: CASSREFSAEQYF

J: TRBJ2-2
size: NA
V: TRBV29-1
D: NA
DNA: TGCAGCGTTGAAGAAGACAGCCGCTCCGGGGAGCTGTTTTTT
CDR3: CSVEEDSRSGELFF

J: TRBJ2-3
size: NA
V: TRBV9
D: NA
DNA: TGTGCCAGCAGCGGATTACAGTTGGTGGGCGATACGCAGTATTTT
CDR3: CASSGLQLVGDTQYF

J: TRBJ2-3
size: NA
V: TRBV7-8
D: TRBD2
DNA: TGTGCCAGCAGCCTGAGCGGGGGGAAGCAGTATTTT
CDR3: CASSLSGGKQYF

J: TRBJ2-7
size: NA
V: TRBV9
D: TRBD2
DNA: TGTGCCAGCAGCCTAGCGGGGGCCTCCTACGAGCAGTACTTC
CDR3: CASSLAGASYEQYF

J: TRBJ2-1
size: NA
V: TRBV5-6
D: NA
DNA: TGTGCCAGCAGCTTGGCGTCCCCCTCCGGGGGGCAGAACAATGAGCAGTTCTTC
CDR3: CASSLASPSGGQNNEQFF

J: TRBJ2-3
size: NA
V: TRBV15
D: TRBD2
DNA: TGTGCCACCAGCTCCAGACTAGCGGGGGCCACAGATACGCAGTATTTT
CDR3: CATSSRLAGATDTQYF

J: TRBJ1-6
size: NA
V: TRBV4-1
D: TRBD1
DNA: TGCGCCAGCAGCCAAGTGTCTGACAGGGGTACACCCCTCCACTTT
CDR3: CASSQVSDRGTPLHF

J: TRBJ2-7
size: few
V: TRBV27
D: NA
DNA: TGTGCCAGCAGTTTATTGCCAGGCTACGAGCAGTACTTC
CDR3: CASSLLPGYEQYF

J: TRBJ2-2
size: few
V: TRBV7-8
D: NA
DNA: TGTGCCAGCACCTACTCGACAGGCATCACCGGGGAGCTGTTTTTT
CDR3: CASTYSTGITGELFF

J: TRBJ2-1
size: few
V: TRBV6-5
D: TRBD1
DNA: TGTGCCAGCAGTTACTCCGGACAGGGCCCTTACAATGAGCAGTTCTTC
CDR3: CASSYSGQGPYNEQFF

J: TRBJ1-5
size: few
V: TRBV30
D: NA
DNA: TGTGCCTGGGGGATCGGAGGGAGGGTTCAGCCCCAGCATTTT
CDR3: CAWGIGGRVQPQHF

J: TRBJ1-1
size: NA
V: TRBV7-9
D: TRBD1
DNA: TGTGCCAGCAGCAAAGGGACAGGGGGCGGTGAAGCTTTCTTT
CDR3: CASSKGTGGGEAFF

J: TRBJ1-1
size: NA
V: TRBV11-2
D: TRBD1
DNA: TGTGCCAGCAGCACGCCATCTTTTAAGGGGGCCTTGGTGACAACTGAAGCTTTCTTT
CDR3: CASSTPSFKGALVTTEAFF

J: TRBJ2-7
size: NA
V: TRBV30
D: TRBD2
DNA: TGTGCCTGGAGCGGGACGACGGGGGGTCCCTACGAGCAGTACTTC
CDR3: CAWSGTTGGPYEQYF

J: TRBJ2-2
size: once
V: TRBV30
D: NA
DNA: TGTGCCTGGAGTGGGACCGGGGAGCTGTTTTTT
CDR3: CAWSGTGELFF

J: TRBJ2-3
size: few
V: TRBV13
D: NA
DNA: TGTGCCAGCAGCTTTGGGGAAGGGCATGCCACAGATACGCAGTATTTT
CDR3: CASSFGEGHATDTQYF

J: TRBJ1-1
size: NA
V: TRBV6-6
D: NA
DNA: TGTGCCAGCAGCCCCGTAAGAACTGAAGCTTTCTTT
CDR3: CASSPVRTEAFF

J: TRBJ2-5
size: few
V: TRBV29-1
D: NA
DNA: TGCAGCGTTGAAGGGACTGATCAAGAGACCCAGTACTTC
CDR3: CSVEGTDQETQYF

J: TRBJ1-5
size: NA
V: TRBV4-1
D: TRBD1
DNA: TGCGCCAGCAAACCAAGACAGGGCCTCAATCAGCCCCAGCATTTT
CDR3: CASKPRQGLNQPQHF